One and the same sample provided the 7 T cell receptor beta chains below, sequenced in a study of CD8+CD57+ T cells in acquired aplastic anemia. The use of genomic DNA as template underpinned the TCR beta VDJ and CDR3 profiling. TCRdb ran MiXCR on the reads and lists one entry per CDR3 protein. The repertoire holds about 190,000 distinct CDR3 sequences, around three fifths seen once, with about half in the top ten. The sequencing sample was made of sorted CD4+, CD8+, or CD8+CD57+ T cells (not recorded which) from PBMCs. Source of these receptors: a human donor with severe aplastic anemia or a healthy control (not recorded which).

This clonotype was recorded many times. V is TRBV20-1 and J is TRBJ1-4; no clear D. With 1 base removed from V and 3 bases from J, the gap between germline ends came to 12 bases. Germline CDR1 DFQATT, CDR2 SNEGSKA (reference sequence). The CDR3 sequence is 15 residues long. CDR3 nucleotide sequence: TGCAGTGCTAGAGCTCGGAGCTTTGCTAATGAAAAACTGTTTTTT. This codes for CSARARSFANEKLFF.

This clonotype was detected a few times. The chain recombines TRBV19 with TRBJ2-1; the match to TRBD1 covers 7 bases. The CDR3 extends over 14 amino acids. The ends lost 6 bases at V and 0 bases at J; junction bases unmatched: 2. Per the germline V gene, CDR1 is LNHDA and CDR2 is SQIVND (reference sequence). CDR3 protein: CASRDRSSYNEQFF. CDR3 coding DNA: TGTGCCAGTAGGGACAGGAGCTCCTACAATGAGCAGTTCTTC.

The rearrangement uses TRBV29-1 and TRBJ2-7, with D maybe TRBD1 (5 bases). This CDR3 contains 13 residues. V was pared by 5 bases and J by 6 bases, with 17 bases between. Per the germline V gene, CDR1 is SQVTM and CDR2 is ANQGSEA. This CDR3 reads CSVLGTGQAEQYF. The CDR3 DNA sequence: TGCAGCGTTTTAGGCACAGGCCAAGCCGAGCAGTACTTC.

The V and J genes are TRBV9 and TRBJ2-1; 14 bases align to TRBD2. The J segment lost 4 bases and the V segment lost 4 bases, leaving 4 bases of the junction unmatched. The CDR3 covers 16 residues. The V gene's germline CDR1 is SGDLS and CDR2 YYNGEE. The CDR3 DNA sequence: TGTGCCAGCAGCAAGGGACTAGCGGGGGCATACAATGAGCAGTTCTTC. Amino acid sequence: CASSKGLAGAYNEQFF.

This clonotype turned up a few times. The chain joins TRBV9 to TRBJ2-2; 9 nucleotides line up with TRBD1. There are 17 residues in the CDR3. Germline V gene sequence: CDR1 SGDLS, CDR2 YYNGEE. Trimming removed 4 bases from V and 0 bases from J; junction bases left unmatched: 7. In DNA, the CDR3 is TGTGCCAGCAGCTCGTCGGGGGACAGGGCGAACACCGGGGAGCTGTTTTTT. It yields the protein CASSSSGDRANTGELFF.

Worth noting for this clonotype: Just one base apart from a much larger clone, this may be a read error. This rearrangement joins TRBV10-3 to TRBJ2-7; the match to TRBD1 covers 7 bases. CDR3 length: 13 amino acids. Germline CDR1 and CDR2: ENHRY and SYGVKD. This chain's CDR3 is CASSYGTEVEQYF. For the CDR3, the DNA is TGTGCCAGCAGTTACGGGACAGAGGTCGAGCAGTACTTC.

The V and J genes are TRBV29-1 and TRBJ1-4; possibly TRBD1 for D (5 bases). Trimming cost V 5 bases and J 8 bases, with 15 bases left between them. Germline V lookup: CDR1 SQVTM, CDR2 ANQGSEA. CDR3 length: 13 residues. For the CDR3, the DNA is TGCAGCGTTCGTATCCAGTGGGACGAAAAACTGTTTTTT. As protein: CSVRIQWDEKLFF. The complete variable domain, with remaining parts taken from reference TRBV29-1 and TRBJ1-4, reads SAVISQKPSRDICQRGTSLTIQCQVDSQVTMMFWYRQQPGQSLTLIATANQGSEATYESGFVIDKFPISRPNLTFSTLTVSNMSPEDSSIYLCSVRIQWDEKLFFGSGTQLSVL.